This is a list of T cell receptor beta chains from one sample in a study of blood T cell repertoires in COVID-19. Sequenced by immunoSEQ multiplex PCR; TCRdb stores in-frame clones only, minus some. The sample consists of 200,000 to 250,000 clones, roughly 88% of them appearing once. The sequenced sample consisted of peripheral blood. These receptors originate from a man aged 18-30 years with active or convalescent COVID-19. CDR3s include the opening cysteine and the closing phenylalanine or tryptophan. A D gene is named only where the DNA matches it firmly. Some rows have no size entry. The others give once, few or many, or a class for an expanded clone.

CDR3nt	CDR3aa	d_gene	j_gene	abundance	v_gene
TGTGCCAGCTCGCGCGATCGACTAGCGGCATCCTACAATGAGCAGTTCTTC	CASSRDRLAASYNEQFF	TRBD2	TRBJ2-1	few	TRBV18
TGTGCCAGCAGCGAAGGACTACAGCAATGGAAGGGCGGCTACACCTTC	CASSEGLQQWKGGYTF	-	TRBJ1-2	few	TRBV2
TGTGCCAGCAGTTTACCCCCCGGGAATCTCAATTCACCCCTCCACTTT	CASSLPPGNLNSPLHF	-	TRBJ1-6	-	TRBV27
TGCGCCAGCAGCCCAGACAGGACTAACACCGGGGAGCTGTTTTTT	CASSPDRTNTGELFF	-	TRBJ2-2	-	TRBV4-3
TGCGCCAGCAGCTTGGCCGGGTTCCCGCCGAGAGGCACTGAAGCTTTCTTT	CASSLAGFPPRGTEAFF	-	TRBJ1-1	few	TRBV5-1
TGTGCCAGCAGCCCCACCTTACGACTCGCGGGTAGCAATCAGCCCCAGCATTTT	CASSPTLRLAGSNQPQHF	-	TRBJ1-5	few	TRBV11-3
TGTGCCAGCAGCCCCCCAGGAGGGAAAAACACTGAAGCTTTCTTT	CASSPPGGKNTEAFF	-	TRBJ1-1	-	TRBV5-4
TGTGCCAGCAGCTTAGGGGTACAGGGACCGATCCAAGAGACCCAGTACTTC	CASSLGVQGPIQETQYF	-	TRBJ2-5	-	TRBV7-2
TGTGCCAGCAGCCCGGGACAGGGCGATGGCTACACCTTC	CASSPGQGDGYTF	TRBD1	TRBJ1-2	few	TRBV9
TGTGCCAGCACAGGGGGGACTAGCGGGGGTCTCGAGCAGTACTTC	CASTGGTSGGLEQYF	TRBD2	TRBJ2-7	-	TRBV7-2
TGTGCCAGCAGTGATCTCGGGGGTTCCTATAATTCACCCCTCCACTTT	CASSDLGGSYNSPLHF	-	TRBJ1-6	-	TRBV25-1
TGTGCCAGCAGTGAGATCGGACTAGCGGGAGGGCCAAGGGAGCAGTTCTTC	CASSEIGLAGGPREQFF	TRBD2	TRBJ2-1	few	TRBV6-1
TGTGCCAGTAGCACCGGGACAGGCTATGGCTACACCTTC	CASSTGTGYGYTF	TRBD1	TRBJ1-2	-	TRBV19
TGTGCCAGCAGACGAGGCGGCGGCATCCCGGCCCCACCCAATGAGCAGTTCTTC	CASRRGGGIPAPPNEQFF	-	TRBJ2-1	many	TRBV7-9
TGCGCCAGCAGCCCCGGAAATACAGGGGGGGCCTACGAGCAGTACTTC	CASSPGNTGGAYEQYF	-	TRBJ2-7	-	TRBV5-1
TGTGCCAGCAGGGGGATCGGGACAGTGAACTATGGCTACACCTTC	CASRGIGTVNYGYTF	TRBD1	TRBJ1-2	-	TRBV2
TGTGCCAGTAGTAGTGGACAGGGAGGTAAGCAGCCCCAGCATTTT	CASSSGQGGKQPQHF	TRBD1	TRBJ1-5	-	TRBV19
TGTGCCAGCAGTAAACTAGCGGGAGCAAGGCAAGACTACGAGCAGTACTTC	CASSKLAGARQDYEQYF	TRBD2	TRBJ2-7	-	TRBV6-2/TRBV6-3
TGTGCCTGGAGTGTACTTGCGGCGAACGAGCAGTACTTC	CAWSVLAANEQYF	-	TRBJ2-7	-	TRBV30
TGTGCCAGCAGCGTTGGGCAGGGGTTGAATAATTCACCCCTCCACTTT	CASSVGQGLNNSPLHF	-	TRBJ1-6	-	TRBV28
TGCGCCAGCACCGGGAGTGTCCGGGAGCAGTTCTTC	CASTGSVREQFF	-	TRBJ2-1	-	TRBV5-1
TGTGCCAGCAGTGATCCGGACAGGGGAGGAAACACCATATATTTT	CASSDPDRGGNTIYF	TRBD1	TRBJ1-3	-	TRBV25-1
TGCGCCAGCAGCTTGGCGGGGAAAAACATTCAGTACTTC	CASSLAGKNIQYF	-	TRBJ2-4	-	TRBV5-1
TGCAGCGTTGGGACTAGCGGGAGGATAGGCAGCACCGGGGAGCTGTTTTTT	CSVGTSGRIGSTGELFF	TRBD2	TRBJ2-2	-	TRBV29-1
TGTGCCAGCAGCACAGCCGTGGACAGGGGGGATTATGGCTACACCTTC	CASSTAVDRGDYGYTF	TRBD1	TRBJ1-2	-	TRBV7-9
TGTGCCAGCAGTTCAACAGGGATCGGAAACACCATATATTTT	CASSSTGIGNTIYF	-	TRBJ1-3	-	TRBV27
TGCAGCGTTGTAGACCGGACGGGACTCGCCTACGAGCAGTACTTC	CSVVDRTGLAYEQYF	-	TRBJ2-7	-	TRBV29-1
TGTGCCAGCAGCGTAGCTTCCGGGTCCACAGATACGCAGTATTTT	CASSVASGSTDTQYF	-	TRBJ2-3	-	TRBV9
TGCAGCGTTGAGGGACAGGGCGGGACTGAAGCTTTCTTT	CSVEGQGGTEAFF	TRBD1	TRBJ1-1	-	TRBV29-1
TGTGCCACCAGTGACGGGACAGACAGGGGGCTTAATCAGCCCCAGCATTTT	CATSDGTDRGLNQPQHF	TRBD1	TRBJ1-5	-	TRBV24-1
TGTGCCAGCAGCCCCCAGTGGGAGCTGTTTTTT	CASSPQWELFF	-	TRBJ2-2	-	TRBV7-9
TGTGCCAGCCCCCCTAGCGGGAGGGTTAGCGGTGCGCAGTATTTT	CASPPSGRVSGAQYF	TRBD2	TRBJ2-3	-	TRBV28
TGTGCCTGGAGTCCGTTCCAGGGTCGGGCTGAAGCTTTCTTT	CAWSPFQGRAEAFF	-	TRBJ1-1	-	TRBV30